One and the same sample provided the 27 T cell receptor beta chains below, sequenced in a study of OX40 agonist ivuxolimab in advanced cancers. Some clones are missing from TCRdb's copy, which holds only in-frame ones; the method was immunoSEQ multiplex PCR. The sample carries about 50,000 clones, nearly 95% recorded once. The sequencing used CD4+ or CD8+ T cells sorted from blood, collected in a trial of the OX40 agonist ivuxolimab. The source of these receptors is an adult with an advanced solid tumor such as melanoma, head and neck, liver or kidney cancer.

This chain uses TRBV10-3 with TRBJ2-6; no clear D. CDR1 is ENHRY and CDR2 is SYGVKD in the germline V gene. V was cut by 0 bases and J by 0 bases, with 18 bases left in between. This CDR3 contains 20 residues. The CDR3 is CAISESTPESFDSGANVLTF. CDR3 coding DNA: TGTGCCATCAGTGAGTCGACCCCAGAGAGCTTTGACTCTGGGGCCAACGTCCTGACTTTC.

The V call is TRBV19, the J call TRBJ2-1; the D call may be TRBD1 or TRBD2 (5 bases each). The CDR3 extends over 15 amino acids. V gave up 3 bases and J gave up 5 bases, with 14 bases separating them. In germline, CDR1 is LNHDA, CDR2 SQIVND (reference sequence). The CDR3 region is CASSMGWDGDNEQFF. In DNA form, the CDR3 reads TGTGCCAGTAGTATGGGTTGGGACGGAGACAATGAGCAGTTCTTC.

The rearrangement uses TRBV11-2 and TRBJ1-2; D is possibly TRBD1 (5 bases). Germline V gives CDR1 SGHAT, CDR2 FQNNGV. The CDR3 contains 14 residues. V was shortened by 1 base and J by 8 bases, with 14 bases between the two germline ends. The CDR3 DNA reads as TGTGCCAGCAGCTTAGCGGCAGGGTCGAGGGGCTACACCTTC. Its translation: CASSLAAGSRGYTF.

This CDR3 reads CSVNVGHEQYF. The CDR3 nucleotides read TGCAGCGTTAACGTGGGCCACGAGCAGTACTTC. The chain links TRBV29-1 to TRBJ2-7; no definite D call. This CDR3 contains 11 residues. CDR1 is SQVTM and CDR2 is ANQGSEA in the germline V gene. The V gene lost 5 bases and the J gene lost 5 bases, with 10 bases spanning the gap.

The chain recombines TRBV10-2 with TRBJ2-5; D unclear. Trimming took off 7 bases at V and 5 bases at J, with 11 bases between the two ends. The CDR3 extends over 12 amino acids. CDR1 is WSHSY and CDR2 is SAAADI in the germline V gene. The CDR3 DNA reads TGCGCCAGCACCGAGTCCTGGGAGACCCAGTACTTC. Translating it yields CASTESWETQYF.

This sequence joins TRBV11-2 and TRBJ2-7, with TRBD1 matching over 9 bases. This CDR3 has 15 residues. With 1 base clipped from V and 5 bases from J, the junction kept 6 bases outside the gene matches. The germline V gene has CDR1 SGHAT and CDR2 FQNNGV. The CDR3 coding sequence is TGTGCCAGCAGCTTAGTCTACAGGGGGCTGGACGAGCAGTACTTC. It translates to CASSLVYRGLDEQYF.

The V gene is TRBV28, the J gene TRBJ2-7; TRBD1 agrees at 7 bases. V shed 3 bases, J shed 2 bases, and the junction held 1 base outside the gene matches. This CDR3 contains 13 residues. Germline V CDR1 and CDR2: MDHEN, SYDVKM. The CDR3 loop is CASSFGTAYEQYF. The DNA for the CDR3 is TGTGCCAGCAGTTTCGGGACAGCCTACGAGCAGTACTTC.

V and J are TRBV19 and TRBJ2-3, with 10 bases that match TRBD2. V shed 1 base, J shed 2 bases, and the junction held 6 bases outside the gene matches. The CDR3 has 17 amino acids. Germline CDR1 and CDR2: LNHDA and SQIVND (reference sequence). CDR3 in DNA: TGTGCCAGTAGTATAGTTCTTAGCGGGAGGCTCACAGATACGCAGTATTTT. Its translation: CASSIVLSGRLTDTQYF.

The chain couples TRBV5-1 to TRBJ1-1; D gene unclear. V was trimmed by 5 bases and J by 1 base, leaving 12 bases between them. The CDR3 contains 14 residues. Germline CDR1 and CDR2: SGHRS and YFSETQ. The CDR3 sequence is CASSWRRANTEAFF. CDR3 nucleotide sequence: TGCGCCAGCAGTTGGAGGCGAGCGAACACTGAAGCTTTCTTT.

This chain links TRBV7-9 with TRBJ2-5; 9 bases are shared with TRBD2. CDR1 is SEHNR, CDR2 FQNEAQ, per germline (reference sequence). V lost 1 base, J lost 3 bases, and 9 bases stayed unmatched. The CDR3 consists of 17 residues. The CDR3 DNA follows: TGTGCCAGCAGCTTAGGATGGCTAGCGGGGATGGAAGAGACCCAGTACTTC. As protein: CASSLGWLAGMEETQYF.

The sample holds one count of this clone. The CDR3 nucleotides read TGCGCCAGCAGCCAAGCGCGGAGCAGTAGCAATCAGCCCCAGCATTTT. It specifies CASSQARSSSNQPQHF. The rearrangement joins TRBV4-3 to TRBJ1-5; no clear D gene. Germline V gene lookup returns CDR1 LGHNA and CDR2 YSLEER. This CDR3 is built from 16 residues. Trimming took 1 base from V and 0 from J, leaving 10 bases between them.

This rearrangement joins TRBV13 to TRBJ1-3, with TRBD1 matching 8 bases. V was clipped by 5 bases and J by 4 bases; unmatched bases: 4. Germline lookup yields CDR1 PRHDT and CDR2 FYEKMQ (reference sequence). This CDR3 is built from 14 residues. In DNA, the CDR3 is TGTGCCAGCAGCCCCCGGGACAGGGGAAACACCATATATTTT. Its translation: CASSPRDRGNTIYF.

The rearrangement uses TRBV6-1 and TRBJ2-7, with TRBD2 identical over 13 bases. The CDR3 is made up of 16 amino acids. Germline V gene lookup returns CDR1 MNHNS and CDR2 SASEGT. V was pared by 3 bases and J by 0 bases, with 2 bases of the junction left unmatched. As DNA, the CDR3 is TGTGCCAGCAGTGACGGGACTAGCGGGATCTCCTACGAGCAGTACTTC. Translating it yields CASSDGTSGISYEQYF.

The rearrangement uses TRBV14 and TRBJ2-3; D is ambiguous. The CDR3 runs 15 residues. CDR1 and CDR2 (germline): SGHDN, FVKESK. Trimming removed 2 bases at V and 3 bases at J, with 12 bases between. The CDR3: CASSQNLAITDTQYF. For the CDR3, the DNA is TGTGCCAGCAGCCAAAACCTGGCCATAACAGATACGCAGTATTTT.

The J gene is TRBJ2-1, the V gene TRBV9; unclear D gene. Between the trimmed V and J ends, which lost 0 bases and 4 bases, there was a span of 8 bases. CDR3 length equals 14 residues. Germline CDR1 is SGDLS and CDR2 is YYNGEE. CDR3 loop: CASSVADGYNEQFF. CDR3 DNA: TGTGCCAGCAGCGTAGCTGACGGGTACAATGAGCAGTTCTTC.

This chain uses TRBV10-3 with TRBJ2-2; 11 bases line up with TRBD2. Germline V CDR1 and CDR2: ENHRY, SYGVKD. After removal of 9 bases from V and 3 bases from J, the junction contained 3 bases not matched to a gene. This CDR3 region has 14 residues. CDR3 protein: CAILAGVHTGELFF. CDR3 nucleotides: TGTGCCATACTAGCGGGAGTGCACACCGGGGAGCTGTTTTTT.

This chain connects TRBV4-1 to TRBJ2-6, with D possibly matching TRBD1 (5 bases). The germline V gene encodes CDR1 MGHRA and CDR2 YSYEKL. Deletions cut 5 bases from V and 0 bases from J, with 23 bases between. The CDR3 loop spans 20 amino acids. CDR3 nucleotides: TGCGCCAGCAGCTCTGACGGCACTGATACAGGAAACTCTGGGGCCAACGTCCTGACTTTC. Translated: CASSSDGTDTGNSGANVLTF.

For the CDR3, the DNA is TGTGCCAGCAGTTACTCCGAGACAGGTAACACTGAAGCTTTCTTT. Its translation is CASSYSETGNTEAFF. This chain links TRBV6-6 with TRBJ1-1; TRBD1 is a possible D gene (6 bases). With 0 bases removed from V and 2 bases from J, the gap between germline ends came to 10 bases. The CDR3 is 15 residues long. CDR1 MNHNY and CDR2 SVGAGI come from the germline V gene (reference sequence).

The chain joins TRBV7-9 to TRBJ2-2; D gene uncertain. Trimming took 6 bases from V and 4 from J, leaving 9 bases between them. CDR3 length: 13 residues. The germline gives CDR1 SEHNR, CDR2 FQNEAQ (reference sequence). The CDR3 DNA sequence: TGTGCCAGCAGTTCCAGCCCCACCGGGGAGCTGTTTTTT. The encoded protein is CASSSSPTGELFF. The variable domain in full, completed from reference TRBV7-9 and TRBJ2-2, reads DTGVSQNPRHKITKRGQNVTFRCDPISEHNRLYWYRQTLGQGPEFLTYFQNEAQLEKSRLLSDRFSAERPKGSFSTLEIQRTEQGDSAMYLCASSSSPTGELFFGEGSRLTVL.

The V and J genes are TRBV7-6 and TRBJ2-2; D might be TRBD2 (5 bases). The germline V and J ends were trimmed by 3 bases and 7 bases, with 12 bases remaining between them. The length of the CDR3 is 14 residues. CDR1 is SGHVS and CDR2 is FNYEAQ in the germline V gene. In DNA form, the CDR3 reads TGTGCCAGCAGCTTTTGGGATCGGGACGGGGAGCTGTTTTTT. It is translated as CASSFWDRDGELFF.

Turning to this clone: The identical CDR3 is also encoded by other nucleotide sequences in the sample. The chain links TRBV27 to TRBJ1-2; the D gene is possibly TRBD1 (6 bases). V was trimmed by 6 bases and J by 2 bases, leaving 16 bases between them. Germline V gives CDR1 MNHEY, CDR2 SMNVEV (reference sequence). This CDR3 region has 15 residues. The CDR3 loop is CASRGRQGRNYGYTF. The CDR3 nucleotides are TGTGCCAGCAGGGGACGCCAGGGGCGAAACTATGGCTACACCTTC.

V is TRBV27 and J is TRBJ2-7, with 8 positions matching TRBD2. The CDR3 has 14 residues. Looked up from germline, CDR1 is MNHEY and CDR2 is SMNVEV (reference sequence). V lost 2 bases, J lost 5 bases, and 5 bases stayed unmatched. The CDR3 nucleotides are TGTGCCAGCAGTTTAGGTCTAGCGGGTGACGAGCAGTACTTC. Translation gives CASSLGLAGDEQYF.

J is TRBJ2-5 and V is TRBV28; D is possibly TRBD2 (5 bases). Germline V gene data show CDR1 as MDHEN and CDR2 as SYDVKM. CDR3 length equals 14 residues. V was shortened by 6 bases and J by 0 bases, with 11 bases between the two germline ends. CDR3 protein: CASRGAAYQETQYF. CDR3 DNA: TGTGCCAGCAGGGGAGCGGCGTACCAAGAGACCCAGTACTTC.

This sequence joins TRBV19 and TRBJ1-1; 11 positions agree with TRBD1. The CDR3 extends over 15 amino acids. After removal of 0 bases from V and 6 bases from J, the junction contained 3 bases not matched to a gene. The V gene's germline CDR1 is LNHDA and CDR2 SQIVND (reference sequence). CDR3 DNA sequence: TGTGCCAGTAGTATAGATGGGGGACAGGGGGCTGAAGCTTTCTTT. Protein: CASSIDGGQGAEAFF.

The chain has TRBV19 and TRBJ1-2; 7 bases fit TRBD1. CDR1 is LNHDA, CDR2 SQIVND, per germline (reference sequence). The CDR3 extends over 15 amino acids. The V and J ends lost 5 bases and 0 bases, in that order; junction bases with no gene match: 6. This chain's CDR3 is CASSVSGTANYGYTF. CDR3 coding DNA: TGTGCCAGTAGTGTCTCCGGGACAGCTAACTATGGCTACACCTTC.

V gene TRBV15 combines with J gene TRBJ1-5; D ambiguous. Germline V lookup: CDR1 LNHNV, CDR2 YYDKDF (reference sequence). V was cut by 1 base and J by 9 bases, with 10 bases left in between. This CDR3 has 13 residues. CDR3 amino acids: CATSRAQSGPQHF. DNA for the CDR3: TGTGCCACCAGCAGAGCGCAGAGTGGGCCCCAGCATTTT.

This chain's CDR3 is CASSLGGLAGMSDEQYF. The CDR3 DNA follows: TGCGCCAGCAGCTTAGGCGGACTAGCGGGAATGAGCGACGAGCAGTACTTC. This chain connects TRBV4-3 to TRBJ2-7; TRBD2 matches at 12 bases. Germline loops: CDR1 LGHNA, CDR2 YSLEER. This CDR3 contains 17 residues. Losses at the gene ends were 5 bases for V and 5 bases for J; bases not matched to a gene: 13.